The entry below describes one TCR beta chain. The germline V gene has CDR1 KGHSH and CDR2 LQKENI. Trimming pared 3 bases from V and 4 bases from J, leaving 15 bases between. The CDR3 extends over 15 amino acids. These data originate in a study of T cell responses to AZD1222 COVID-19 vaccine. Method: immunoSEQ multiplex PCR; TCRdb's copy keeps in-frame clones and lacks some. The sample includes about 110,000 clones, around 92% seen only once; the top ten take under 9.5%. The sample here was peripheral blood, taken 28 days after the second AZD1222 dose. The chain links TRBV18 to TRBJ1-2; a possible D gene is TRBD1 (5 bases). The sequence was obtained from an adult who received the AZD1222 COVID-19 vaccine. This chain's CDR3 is CASSPTSLDSYGYTF. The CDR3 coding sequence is TGTGCCAGCTCACCGACTTCTTTAGACAGCTATGGCTACACCTTC.